This T cell receptor beta chain was observed in a study of read filtering for tumor transcriptome and immune sequencing. Across the whole study: Among patients, 17 to 20 were male and 14 female, aged about 45 to 85 (mean around 68). Study results and caveats: This fraction held mixed bone marrow immune cells after CD138-negative sorting. RNA-seq captured clonotypes less deeply and reliably than IR-seq.

CDR3 size: 23 residues. Details on this clonotype: Its antigen is not known. Being one base from a much bigger clone, this may be a read error.

Molecular barcoded adaptors covering alpha/delta and beta/gamma chains were used on roughly 370 ng RNA. TCRdb processed the reads anew with MiXCR; each CDR3 protein has one entry. Among approximately 90,000 distinct CDR3 sequences listed, roughly an eighth were seen once. The J gene is TRBJ2-5, the V gene TRBV21-1; no DNA check was done on the table's D call, TRBD1. TRBV21-1 corresponds to a pseudogene. Material for sequencing was a population of CD138-negative cells sorted from bone marrow. The clonotype comes from a donor at least 40 years old with multiple myeloma. CDR3 amino acids: CASITTTTIRGQGGPRSSETQYF. The CDR3 nucleotides are TGTGCCAGCATCACGACCACAACTATCCGGGGACAGGGAGGTCCTCGTTCCTCCGAGACCCAGTACTTC.